The source of this T cell receptor beta chain is a study of cytomegalovirus exposure and HLA in healthy donors. General study points: A few chains tied to CMV proved CMV antigen-specific in vitro. There were 164 TCR beta chains listed as cytomegalovirus-associated. A later analysis found first-cohort TCR clusters tended to co-occur in the approximately 110 validation repertoires.

Clones were sequenced by immunoSEQ multiplex PCR, and TCRdb holds only the in-frame ones, with some missing. The data show some 110,000 clones, around 88% seen once. The V gene lost 1 base and the J gene lost 11 bases, with 17 bases spanning the gap. The CDR3 consists of 15 residues. The germline gives CDR1 MGHDK, CDR2 SYGVNS. This clone was observed a single time. Its antigen is not identified. This clonotype was sampled from a man younger than 30 in good health and CMV-seronegative. Input material: PBMCs. The chain has TRBV25-1 and TRBJ1-4; TRBD1 is a possible D gene (5 bases). CDR3 region: CASSELNFRKGKLFF. CDR3 DNA sequence: TGTGCCAGCAGTGAATTAAACTTCCGTAAGGGGAAACTGTTTTTT.